This T cell receptor beta chain originates from a study of T cells after yellow fever vaccination. As for the study in general: SMART-Seq v4 Ultra Low Input served to prepare low-cell-number fractions. Study findings and constraints: Though it reached lower strength, the secondary response hit its peak faster, day 5 versus 15. Abundant bulk-derived clonotypes could contaminate FACS-sorted repertoires.

This clonotype was detected many times. The CDR3 runs to 11 residues. Germline V gene data show CDR1 as MNHEY and CDR2 as SVGAGI. V dropped 11 bases and J dropped 4; count of bases not matched to a gene: 1. Making TCR cDNA involved 5'RACE template switching, which added UMIs and a universal primer site. TCRdb re-called the 5' RACE reads with MiXCR, one entry per CDR3 protein. The sample holds 55,000 or so distinct CDR3 sequences, less than 8% seen once. Sequencing was performed on CD8+ T cells not binding an NS4B(214-222) dextramer, sorted from PBMCs, taken approximately 47 days after the first yellow fever vaccination. The TCR originated in a man younger than 30 who received the YFV17D yellow fever vaccine. This chain links TRBV6-5 with TRBJ1-2; 10 bases fit TRBD1. This CDR3 is CAGTGVYGYTF. The CDR3 DNA reads as TGTGCCGGGACAGGGGTCTATGGCTACACCTTC.